This is a list of T cell receptor beta chains from one sample in a study of T cells after yellow fever vaccination. Via MiXCR, TCRdb re-called the 5' RACE reads, giving one row per CDR3 protein. The profile shows about 260,000 distinct CDR3 sequences, approximately 13% of them singletons. The sample was CD4+ T cells sorted from PBMCs, taken 45 days after the yellow fever booster vaccination. The receptors originated from a man aged 25 to 40 who received the YFV17D yellow fever vaccine. The CDR3 runs from the conserved cysteine through the conserved F or W. A D gene is named only where the DNA matches it firmly. Expanded clones are given a class, and other clones once, few, many or no size at all.

v_call,d_call,j_call,clone_size,cdr3_nt,cdr3_aa
TRBV28,TRBD2,TRBJ2-1,few,TGTGCCAGCAGTTTACTTCATATAGCGGGAGGCTCAAGCTCCTACAATGAGCAGTTCTTC,CASSLLHIAGGSSSYNEQFF
TRBV28,NA,TRBJ2-3,few,TGTGCCAGCCAAGGGACGGTTAGACTTAGCACAGATACGCAGTATTTT,CASQGTVRLSTDTQYF
TRBV7-6,NA,TRBJ2-4,NA,TGTGCCAGCAGGCGCGCAGGGGCCCAGACCCTAGCCAAAAACATTCAGTACTTC,CASRRAGAQTLAKNIQYF
TRBV20-1,NA,TRBJ2-5,NA,TGCAGTGCTAGAGATCCCAGGCAGCCCCAGGGGACCCAGTACTTC,CSARDPRQPQGTQYF
TRBV28,TRBD1,TRBJ1-6,NA,TGTGCCAGCAGCCCTAGGACAGGGACAGGATCACCCCTCCACTTT,CASSPRTGTGSPLHF
TRBV10-3,NA,TRBJ1-1,NA,TGTGCCACCCGAGGAGGAGGGGGCACTGAAGCTTTCTTT,CATRGGGGTEAFF
TRBV7-2,TRBD1,TRBJ2-3,many,TGTGCCAGCAGCTTATCACAGGGGCATGCAGATACGCAGTATTTT,CASSLSQGHADTQYF
TRBV12-3/TRBV12-4,NA,TRBJ1-2,few,TGTGCCAGCAGTTCATCATCCCTTGGCTACACCTTC,CASSSSSLGYTF
TRBV7-2,TRBD2,TRBJ2-3,few,TGTGCCAGCAGACCCGTAGCGGGAGGTACAGATACGCAGTATTTT,CASRPVAGGTDTQYF
TRBV5-1,NA,TRBJ2-3,NA,TGCGCCAGCAGCTTGGCCGCCGGAGATACGCAGTATTTT,CASSLAAGDTQYF
TRBV18,NA,TRBJ2-1,few,TGTGCCAGCTCACCGCAGGGGTCTAGGACCTGGGGGAATGAGCAGTTCTTC,CASSPQGSRTWGNEQFF
TRBV28,NA,TRBJ1-1,NA,TGTGCCAGCAGCCCCCTGCGCGCTGACACTGAAGCTTTCTTT,CASSPLRADTEAFF
TRBV20-1,NA,TRBJ2-2,many,TGCAGTGCTAGTACAGGTCCTGAGCTGTTTTTT,CSASTGPELFF
TRBV14,TRBD2,TRBJ2-7,few,TGTGCCAGCAGCCGAGGGGCGGGAGAAGGGTACGAGCAGTACTTC,CASSRGAGEGYEQYF
TRBV20-1,NA,TRBJ1-1,many,TGCAGTGCTGTGAACACTGAAGCTTTCTTT,CSAVNTEAFF
TRBV3-1,NA,TRBJ2-7,few,TGTGCCAGCAGCGCCGGGACAAGGTCCTACGAGCAGTACTTC,CASSAGTRSYEQYF
TRBV5-6,NA,TRBJ2-3,NA,TGTGCCAGCAGAAACACTAGCACAGATACGCAGTATTTT,CASRNTSTDTQYF
TRBV5-5,NA,TRBJ1-5,NA,TGTGCCAGCAGCTTGGACAGCGGGCAGCCCCAGCATTTT,CASSLDSGQPQHF
TRBV12-3/TRBV12-4,NA,TRBJ1-2,NA,TGTGCCAGCAGTCCCCAGGGAATTTACTATGGCTACACCTTC,CASSPQGIYYGYTF
TRBV7-2,NA,TRBJ2-5,NA,TGTGCCAGCAGCTTGGGGGTTTCGGAGACCCAGTACTTC,CASSLGVSETQYF
TRBV4-3,NA,TRBJ2-1,few,TGCGCCAGCAGCCAAGGGGATAGCGCCAATGAGCAGTTCTTC,CASSQGDSANEQFF
TRBV3-1,NA,TRBJ2-1,NA,TGTGCCAGTTCGGGACGCCAACAGGGTGAGCAGTTCTTC,CASSGRQQGEQFF
TRBV5-1,TRBD2,TRBJ2-5,few,TGCGCCAGCAGCTTGGGGCGGGAGCAAGAGACCCAGTACTTC,CASSLGREQETQYF
TRBV29-1,NA,TRBJ2-5,NA,TGCAGCGTTGGGAACCGGGGCCAAGAGACCCAGTACTTC,CSVGNRGQETQYF
TRBV5-6,TRBD2,TRBJ2-3,NA,TGTGCCAGCAGCCGCACTAGCGGTACTAGCACAGATACGCAGTATTTT,CASSRTSGTSTDTQYF
TRBV15,NA,TRBJ2-3,NA,TGTGCCACCAGCAGCCGGAATCCTAGCACAGATACGCAGTATTTT,CATSSRNPSTDTQYF
TRBV7-9,TRBD2,TRBJ2-3,NA,TGTGCCAGCATACTAGCGGGAGCAGATACGCAGTATTTT,CASILAGADTQYF
TRBV6-1,TRBD2,TRBJ2-1,NA,TGTGCCAGCAGGCGAGCGGGAGGGCCTGTCCACAATGAGCAGTTCTTC,CASRRAGGPVHNEQFF
TRBV7-9,NA,TRBJ2-7,few,TGTGCCAGCAGCCCTGACGGTCTTGGGGAGCAGTACTTC,CASSPDGLGEQYF
TRBV29-1,TRBD1,TRBJ1-1,NA,TGCAGCGTCCGGACAGGGGGCACTGAAGCTTTCTTT,CSVRTGGTEAFF
TRBV29-1,TRBD1,TRBJ1-1,NA,TGCAGCGTTGGGGGGACAGTGAACACTGAAGCTTTCTTT,CSVGGTVNTEAFF
TRBV7-9,TRBD2,TRBJ2-3,NA,TGTGCCAGCAGCTCTCTAGCGGGAGTTAAAGATACGCAGTATTTT,CASSSLAGVKDTQYF
TRBV27,TRBD2,TRBJ2-2,NA,TGTGCCAGCAGTGGCGCTAGCGGGAGGGCCCCCGGGGAGCTGTTTTTT,CASSGASGRAPGELFF
TRBV7-2,TRBD1,TRBJ1-4,NA,TGTGCCAGCAGCCCCACAGGGGTTTCTAATGAAAAACTGTTTTTT,CASSPTGVSNEKLFF
TRBV27,TRBD1,TRBJ2-7,few,TGTGCCAGCAGTTTATCAGTCGGGACAGGGTTACAGCAGTACTTC,CASSLSVGTGLQQYF
TRBV20-1,TRBD1,TRBJ1-1,many,TGCAGTGCTCCCGGGACAGGGGTATCCACTGAAGCTTTCTTT,CSAPGTGVSTEAFF
TRBV18,TRBD2,TRBJ2-3,many,TGTGCCAGCTCAACGGGACTAGTCCTTGATACGCAGTATTTT,CASSTGLVLDTQYF
TRBV20-1,TRBD1,TRBJ2-7,NA,TGCAGTGCTAGTCCTAAGGACAGGGTGGGCCACGAGCAGTACTTC,CSASPKDRVGHEQYF
TRBV7-2,TRBD1,TRBJ1-4,NA,TGTGCCAGCAGCTCCGGGACAGGTGATGAAAAACTGTTTTTT,CASSSGTGDEKLFF
TRBV4-2,TRBD2,TRBJ2-1,few,TGTGCCAGCAGCCAAAGCGGGAGAGGGGGCAATGAGCAGTTCTTC,CASSQSGRGGNEQFF
TRBV30,NA,TRBJ2-1,NA,TGTGCCTGGAGTAGGGGGAGCGATAATGAGCAGTTCTTC,CAWSRGSDNEQFF
TRBV2,NA,TRBJ1-1,few,TGTGCCAGCAGTGAAACCCCCCGACAGGCGCTGAACACTGAAGCTTTCTTT,CASSETPRQALNTEAFF
TRBV5-1,TRBD2,TRBJ2-1,NA,TGCGCCAGCTTCGGACTCCAAGCGGGAGGATACAATGAGCAGTTCTTC,CASFGLQAGGYNEQFF
TRBV5-5,NA,TRBJ2-5,few,TGTGCCAGCAGCTTGGCGGCAGGGGGGGCCCAAGAGACCCAGTACTTC,CASSLAAGGAQETQYF
TRBV15,NA,TRBJ2-5,NA,TGTGCCACCAGCAGAGATATTTGGCGGACCAACCAAGAGACCCAGTACTTC,CATSRDIWRTNQETQYF
TRBV10-2,NA,TRBJ2-5,few,TGCGCCAGCAGTGAAGCAGGGAGTCGATCAGAGACCCAGTACTTC,CASSEAGSRSETQYF
TRBV7-6,TRBD2,TRBJ2-3,few,TGTGCCAGCAGCTCACGGACTAGCGCAGATACGCAGTATTTT,CASSSRTSADTQYF
TRBV5-1,TRBD1,TRBJ1-5,few,TGCGCCAGCGAGAGGGACAGGAAAAATCAGCCCCAGCATTTT,CASERDRKNQPQHF
TRBV5-6,NA,TRBJ1-2,few,TGTGCCAGCAGCTTCGGCCCCCAAAACTATGGCTACACCTTC,CASSFGPQNYGYTF
TRBV4-3,NA,TRBJ2-3,NA,TGCGCCAGCAGCCGAGAGACCCGCACAGATACGCAGTATTTT,CASSRETRTDTQYF
TRBV6-5,NA,TRBJ2-1,NA,TGTGCCAGCACCCCGGGACTCTCCCCCGCCTACAATGAGCAGTTCTTC,CASTPGLSPAYNEQFF
TRBV20-1,NA,TRBJ2-5,few,TGCAGTGCTAGGCGGGGAGGGGGGGGAGAGACCCAGTACTTC,CSARRGGGGETQYF
TRBV12-3/TRBV12-4,NA,TRBJ1-5,NA,TGTGCCAGCAGTCCCGACCTAGAATCCCAGCCCCAGCATTTT,CASSPDLESQPQHF
TRBV4-3,NA,TRBJ2-7,many,TGCGCCAGCAGCCAAGAAAGTACGGGACTCGGGACTTACGAGCAGTACTTC,CASSQESTGLGTYEQYF
TRBV3-1,NA,TRBJ2-5,many,TGTGCCAGCAGCCAAGGAGGGGCCTACCAAGAGACCCAGTACTTC,CASSQGGAYQETQYF
TRBV5-1,NA,TRBJ2-1,NA,TGCGCCAGCAGAGAAGAAAGCTACAATGAGCAGTTCTTC,CASREESYNEQFF
TRBV7-2,NA,TRBJ1-2,few,TGTGCCGGGTCGAGGACCGACAACTATGGCTACACCTTC,CAGSRTDNYGYTF
TRBV5-1,NA,TRBJ1-4,few,TGCGCCAGCAGCTTGGAGGCGGGACGAAATGAAAAACTGTTTTTT,CASSLEAGRNEKLFF
TRBV7-2,NA,TRBJ2-3,NA,TGTGCCAGCAGCACCCGCTCAGGAACGGGCACAGATACGCAGTATTTT,CASSTRSGTGTDTQYF